This T cell receptor (beta chain) was recorded in a study of T-cell reconstitution after alpha-beta-depleted transplantation in children. Study findings and constraints: The study reportedly traced alpha-beta T cells about two months after transplant to several hundred expanded graft clones. T cells produced anew were the main source of T-cell counts and diversity one year after transplant. Surviving recipient cells, namely T cells and thymic progenitors, were the source of high day-60 TCRbeta diversity in some patients.

Concerning this clonotype itself: Its specificity is not known.

V shed 3 bases, J shed 1 base, and the junction held 6 bases outside the gene matches. The germline V gene encodes CDR1 ENHRY and CDR2 SYGVKD. This CDR3 comprises 16 residues. For TCRbeta, the library was prepared with unique molecular identifiers. TCRdb used MiXCR to reprocess the PCR reads, holding one entry per CDR3 protein. The sample holds 190,000 or so distinct CDR3 sequences, roughly 6.3% seen once. This rearrangement joins TRBV10-3 to TRBJ2-7; 10 bases align to TRBD1. The material was PBMCs, obtained before TCRalphabeta/CD19-depleted stem cell transplant. The sequence came from a girl in the first two years of life with combined immunodeficiency, due to receive a stem cell transplant. CDR3 coding DNA: TGTGCCATCAGTGATAGGGGGACAGGGGTATCCTACGAGCAGTACTTC. Translated: CAISDRGTGVSYEQYF.